This T cell receptor beta chain was retrieved from a study of low-dose radiotherapy and immunotherapy resistance in tumors. Alpha and beta chains were covered, as first-strand cDNA relied on TRAV- and TRBV-specific primers. For amplifying TCRs, the PCR ran for around 20 cycles with Phusion, which was used together with a constant-region primer and the adapter on the V primers. TCRdb analysed the reads with MiXCR anew, one entry per CDR3 protein. The sample contains some 71,000 distinct CDR3 sequences, roughly 30% of which appear only once. Time point given: before trial treatment. There are many counts of this clonotype. CDR1 DFQATT and CDR2 SNEGSKA come from the germline V gene (reference sequence). Trimming took 6 bases from V and 7 from J, leaving 19 bases between them. This CDR3 spans 14 amino acids.

This sequence joins TRBV20-1 and TRBJ1-3; no definite D call. Material: PBMCs, obtained before treatment. The clonotype originates from a female donor with ovarian cancer. As DNA, the CDR3 is TGCAGTGCCCGACCGTATCTCCGTGGGAACACCATATATTTT. This gives the protein CSARPYLRGNTIYF.